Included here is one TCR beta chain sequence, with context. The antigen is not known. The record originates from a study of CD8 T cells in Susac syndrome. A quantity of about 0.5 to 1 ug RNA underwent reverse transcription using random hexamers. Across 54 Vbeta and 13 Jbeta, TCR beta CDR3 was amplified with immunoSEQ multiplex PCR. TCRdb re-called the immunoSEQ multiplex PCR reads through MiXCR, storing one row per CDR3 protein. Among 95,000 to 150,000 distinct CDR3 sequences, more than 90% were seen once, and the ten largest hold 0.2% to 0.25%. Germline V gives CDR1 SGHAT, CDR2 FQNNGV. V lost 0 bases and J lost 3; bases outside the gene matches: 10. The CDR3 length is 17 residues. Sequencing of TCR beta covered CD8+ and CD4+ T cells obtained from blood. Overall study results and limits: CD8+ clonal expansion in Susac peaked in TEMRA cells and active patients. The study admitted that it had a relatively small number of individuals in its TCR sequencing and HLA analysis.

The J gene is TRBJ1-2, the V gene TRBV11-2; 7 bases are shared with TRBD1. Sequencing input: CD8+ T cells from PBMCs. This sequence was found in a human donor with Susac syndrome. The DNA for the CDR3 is TGTGCCAGCAGCTTAGATGTCCAGGGGGAGGCTGACTATGGCTACACCTTC. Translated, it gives CASSLDVQGEADYGYTF.